This T cell receptor beta chain appears in the sequencing data of a study of blood T cell repertoires in COVID-19. Background on the study: Two negative PCRs, clearance, or symptom resolution were required of recovered Cohort 3 donors.

Per the original methods: Amplifying reference gene primers gave estimates of nucleated cell counts. Clones were sequenced by immunoSEQ multiplex PCR, and TCRdb holds only the in-frame ones, with some missing. The V and J calls and clone size were taken over from that table, and D and trimming were inferred from the DNA. Of around 200,000 clones in the sample, approximately 87% were seen once. The germline V gene has CDR1 LNHDA and CDR2 SQIVND (reference sequence). V shed 6 bases and J 3 bases; nucleotides not matched to a gene: 8. The CDR3 spans 16 residues. Participant ages covered about 18 to 95 years across 25 or so US areas. Participants reported their clinical history, and cohort assignment relied on those reports.

The sample taken for sequencing was PBMCs or T cells enriched from blood (not recorded which). This receptor was taken from a woman between 50 and 59 years old in a cohort exposed to, infected with or recovered from COVID-19 (not recorded which). The chain recombines TRBV19 with TRBJ2-6; 7 bases map to TRBD1. CDR3 in amino acids: CASSRAGTDGANVLTF. CDR3 bases: TGTGCCAGTAGCAGGGCAGGGACAGATGGGGCCAACGTCCTGACTTTC.